This T cell receptor (beta chain) came from a study of cytomegalovirus exposure and HLA in healthy donors. Study at large: Early release data held 85 million to 95 million unique TCRs from HLA-typed donors. Study findings and constraints: Across donors, presence/absence analyses took sequencing depth to be roughly uniform. Accurate prediction of most subjects' HLA-A and HLA-B alleles from TCR beta sequences was reported. In a later analysis, TCR beta V- and J-gene trimming was associated with a missense DCLRE1C variant.

The CDR3 runs 14 residues. The V gene's germline CDR1 is SGDLS and CDR2 YYNGEE. V was clipped by 0 bases and J by 4 bases, with 8 bases between them. Comments on this clone: The antigen remains unidentified.

The PCR was carried out with 60 Vbeta primers and 13 Jbeta primers. Some clones are missing from TCRdb's copy, which holds only in-frame ones; the method was immunoSEQ multiplex PCR. The top ten clones hold approximately 6.3% of a sample with tens of thousands of clones, 74% of them seen once. The clonotype comes from a man aged 25-45 years in good health and CMV-seronegative. Sample: PBMCs. This chain connects TRBV9 to TRBJ1-3; D may be TRBD1 (6 bases). CDR3 protein: CASSVDRVGNTIYF. As DNA, the CDR3 is TGTGCCAGCAGCGTAGACAGGGTGGGAAACACCATATATTTT.